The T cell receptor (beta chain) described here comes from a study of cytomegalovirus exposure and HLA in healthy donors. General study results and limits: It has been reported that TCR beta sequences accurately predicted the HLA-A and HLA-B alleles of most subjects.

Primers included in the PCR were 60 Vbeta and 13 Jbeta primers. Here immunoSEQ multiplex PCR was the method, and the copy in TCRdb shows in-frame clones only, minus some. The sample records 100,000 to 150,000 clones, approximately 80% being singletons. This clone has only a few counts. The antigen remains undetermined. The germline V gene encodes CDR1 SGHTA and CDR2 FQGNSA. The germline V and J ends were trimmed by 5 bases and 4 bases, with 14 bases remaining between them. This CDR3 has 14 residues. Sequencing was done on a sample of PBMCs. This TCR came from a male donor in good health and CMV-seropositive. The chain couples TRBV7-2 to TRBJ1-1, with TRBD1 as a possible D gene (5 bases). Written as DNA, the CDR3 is TGTGCCAGCAGCACCCAGGGTTTCGGCACTGAAGCTTTCTTT. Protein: CASSTQGFGTEAFF.